This record concerns one T cell receptor (beta chain) sequence. These data are taken from a study of blood T cell repertoires in COVID-19. Study at large: Researchers got acute and convalescent COVID-19 samples from the United States, Italy and Spain. PBMCs, B-cell-depleted T cells, or T cells were the source of the cDNA or gDNA that made up the material.

How the authors handled the data: By means of reference gene primer amplification, nucleated cell counts were estimated. Produced via immunoSEQ multiplex PCR; TCRdb's table is partial and in-frame only. The DNA gave D and trimming, while V, J and clone size come from that table. The table has around 70,000 clones, 90% seen once. This CDR3 contains 16 residues. Trimming removed 6 bases from V and 3 bases from J, with 20 bases in between. The germline V gene has CDR1 MRHNA and CDR2 SNTAGT. This clonotype originated in a man aged 50 to 60 with acute or convalescent COVID-19. The sample was peripheral blood. This chain links TRBV6-4 with TRBJ1-1; possible D gene TRBD1, 5 bases. CDR3: CASSQTDRNSYTEAFF. Here the CDR3 DNA reads TGTGCCAGCAGCCAGACAGATAGGAATTCCTACACTGAAGCTTTCTTT.